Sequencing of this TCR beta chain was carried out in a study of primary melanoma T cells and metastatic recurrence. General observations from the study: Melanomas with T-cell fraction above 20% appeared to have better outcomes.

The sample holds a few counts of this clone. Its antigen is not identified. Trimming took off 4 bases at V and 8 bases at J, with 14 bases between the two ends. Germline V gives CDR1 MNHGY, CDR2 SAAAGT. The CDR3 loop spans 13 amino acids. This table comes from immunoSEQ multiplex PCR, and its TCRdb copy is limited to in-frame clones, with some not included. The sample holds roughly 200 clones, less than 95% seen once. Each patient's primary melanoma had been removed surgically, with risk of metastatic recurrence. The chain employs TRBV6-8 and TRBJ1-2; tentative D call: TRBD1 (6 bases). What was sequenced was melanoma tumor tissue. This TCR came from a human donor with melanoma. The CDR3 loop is CASSFTGRSGYTF. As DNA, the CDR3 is TGTGCCAGCAGTTTTACAGGGCGTTCGGGCTACACCTTC.